This T cell receptor (beta chain) was retrieved from a study of CD8 T cells in ankylosing spondylitis. Using quantitative 5'-RACE with molecular barcodes, the authors made TCR beta libraries. MiXCR, run by TCRdb on the 5' RACE reads, gives a single entry per CDR3 protein. This table has some 52,000 distinct CDR3 sequences, less than 8.5% appearing once. This clonotype was counted at least ten times. Its antigen is as yet unknown. General study findings and limits: A motif in TCR beta, a set of several highly homologous variants, appeared characteristic of ankylosing spondylitis blood. Matched ankylosing spondylitis synovial fluid reportedly contained a significantly enriched population of disease-linked clones.

This clonotype was sampled from a female donor with ankylosing spondylitis or in good health (not recorded which). The sequenced material came from blood, either unsorted or a sorted T cell fraction (not recorded which).

CDR3 sequence (DNA): TGCAGCGTTGTATCTTATGAAGCTTTCTTT. Protein product: CSVVSYEAFF. This chain uses TRBV29-1 with TRBJ1-1; D gene uncertain. Germline CDR1 is SQVTM and CDR2 is ANQGSEA. V was pared by 4 bases and J by 7 bases, with 7 bases between. CDR3 length: 10 amino acids. Full variable domain (rest looked up from reference TRBV29-1 and TRBJ1-1): SAVISQKPSRDICQRGTSLTIQCQVDSQVTMMFWYRQQPGQSLTLIATANQGSEATYESGFVIDKFPISRPNLTFSTLTVSNMSPEDSSIYLCSVVSYEAFFGQGTRLTVV.